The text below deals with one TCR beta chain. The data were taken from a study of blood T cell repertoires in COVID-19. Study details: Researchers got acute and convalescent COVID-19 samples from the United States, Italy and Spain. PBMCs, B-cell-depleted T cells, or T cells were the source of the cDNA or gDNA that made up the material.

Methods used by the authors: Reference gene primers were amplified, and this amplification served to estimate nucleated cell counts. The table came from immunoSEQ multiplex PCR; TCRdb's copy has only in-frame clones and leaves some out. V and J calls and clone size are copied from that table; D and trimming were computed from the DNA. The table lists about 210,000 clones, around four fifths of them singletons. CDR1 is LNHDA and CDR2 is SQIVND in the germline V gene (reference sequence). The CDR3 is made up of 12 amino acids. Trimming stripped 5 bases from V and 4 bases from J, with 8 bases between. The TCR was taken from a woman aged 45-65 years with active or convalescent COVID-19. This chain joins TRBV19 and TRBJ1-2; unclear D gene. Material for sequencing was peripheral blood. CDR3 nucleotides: TGTGCCAGTAGTCGGCAGGCCTATGGCTACACCTTC. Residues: CASSRQAYGYTF. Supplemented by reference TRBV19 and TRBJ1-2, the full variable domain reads DGGITQSPKYLFRKEGQNVTLSCEQNLNHDAMYWYRQDPGQGLRLIYYSQIVNDFQKGDIAEGYSVSREKKESFPLTVTSAQKNPTAFYLCASSRQAYGYTFGSGTRLTVV.